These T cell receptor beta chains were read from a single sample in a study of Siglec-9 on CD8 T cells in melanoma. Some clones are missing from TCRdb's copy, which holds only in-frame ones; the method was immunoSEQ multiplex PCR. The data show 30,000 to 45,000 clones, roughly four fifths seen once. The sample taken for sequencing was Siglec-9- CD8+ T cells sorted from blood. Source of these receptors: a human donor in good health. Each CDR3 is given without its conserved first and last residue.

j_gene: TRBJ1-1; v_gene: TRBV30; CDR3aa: AWSQDNTEAF
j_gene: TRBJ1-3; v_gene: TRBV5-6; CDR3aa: ASSLETGINTIY
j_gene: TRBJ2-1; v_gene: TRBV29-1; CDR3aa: SVDPALTSGGYNEQF
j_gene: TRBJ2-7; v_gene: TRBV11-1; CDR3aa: ASSLMEAAYEQY
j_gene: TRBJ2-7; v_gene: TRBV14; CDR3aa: ASSLQSYEQY
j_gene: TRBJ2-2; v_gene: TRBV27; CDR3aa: ASSLSSDPLPGELF
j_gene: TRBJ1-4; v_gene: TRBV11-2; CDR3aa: ASSPRFGQGVEKLF
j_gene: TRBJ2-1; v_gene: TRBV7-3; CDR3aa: ASSLAPSGFNEQF
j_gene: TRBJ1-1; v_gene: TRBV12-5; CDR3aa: ASGPFRGYTEAF
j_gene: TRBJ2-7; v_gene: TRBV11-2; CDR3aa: ASSLSSGSYEQY
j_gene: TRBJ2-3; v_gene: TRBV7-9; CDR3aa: ASTATSGGTDTQY
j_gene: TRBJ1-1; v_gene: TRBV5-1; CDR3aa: ASRPGRWFMNTEAF
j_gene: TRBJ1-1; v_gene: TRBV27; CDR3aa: ASSLGREAMNTEAF
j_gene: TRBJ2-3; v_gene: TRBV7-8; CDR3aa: ASSILAGGPSRTDTQY
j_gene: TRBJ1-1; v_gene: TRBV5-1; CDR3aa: ASSLTKGNTEAF
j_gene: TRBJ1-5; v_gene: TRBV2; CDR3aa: ASRGLRTALHQPQH
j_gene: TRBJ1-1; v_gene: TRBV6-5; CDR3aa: ASSYDTSEAF
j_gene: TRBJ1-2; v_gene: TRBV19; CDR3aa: ASSIRGENYGYT
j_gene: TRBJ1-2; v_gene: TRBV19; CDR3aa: ASSIGWTGDGYT
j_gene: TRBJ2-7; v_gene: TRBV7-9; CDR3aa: ASSSRGAGGSSYEQY
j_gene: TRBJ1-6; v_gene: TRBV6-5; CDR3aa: ASSYSRGINSPLH
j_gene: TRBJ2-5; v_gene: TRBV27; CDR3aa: ASSYRQGGETQY
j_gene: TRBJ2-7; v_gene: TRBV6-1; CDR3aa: ASSESPGLLLEQY
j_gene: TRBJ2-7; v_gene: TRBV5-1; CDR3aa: ASSLGTGSEQY
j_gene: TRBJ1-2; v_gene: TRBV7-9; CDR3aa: ASSSQFTGNSNGYT
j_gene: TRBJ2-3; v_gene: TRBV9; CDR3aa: ASSVGGLTSTDTQY
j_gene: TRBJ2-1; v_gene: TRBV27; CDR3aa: ASSFLNPGLAVPNEQF
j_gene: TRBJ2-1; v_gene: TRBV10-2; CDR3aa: ASINGGADEQF
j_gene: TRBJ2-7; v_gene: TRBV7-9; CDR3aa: ASSFSGAYEQY
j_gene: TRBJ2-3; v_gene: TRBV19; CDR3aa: ASSIGGGLQDTQY
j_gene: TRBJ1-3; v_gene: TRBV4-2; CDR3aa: ASSQGIGGTGLPGNTIY
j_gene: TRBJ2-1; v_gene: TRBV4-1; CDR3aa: ASSQPSGSSYNEQF
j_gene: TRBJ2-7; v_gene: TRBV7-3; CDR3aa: ASSLLTYEQY
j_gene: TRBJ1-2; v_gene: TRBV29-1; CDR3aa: SVKRDRGPGYT
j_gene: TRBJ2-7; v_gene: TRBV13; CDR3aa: ASSFGGGLTYEQY
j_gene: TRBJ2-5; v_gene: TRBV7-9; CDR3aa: ASSLDGKETQY
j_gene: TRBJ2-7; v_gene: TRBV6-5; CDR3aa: ASSFGGEQY
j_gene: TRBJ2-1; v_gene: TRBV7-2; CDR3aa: ASSLVGGLADYNEQF
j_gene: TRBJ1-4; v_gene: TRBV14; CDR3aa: ASSQDLQTGDRPNEKLF
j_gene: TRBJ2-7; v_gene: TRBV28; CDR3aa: ASSITTFSYEQY
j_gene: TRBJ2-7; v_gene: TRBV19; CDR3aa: ASSIADGNEQY
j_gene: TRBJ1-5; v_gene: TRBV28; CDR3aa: ASSPGTAYQPQH
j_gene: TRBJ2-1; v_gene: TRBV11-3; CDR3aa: ASSLEQGEQF
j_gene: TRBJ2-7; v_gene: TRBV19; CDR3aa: ASSPGTGINEQY
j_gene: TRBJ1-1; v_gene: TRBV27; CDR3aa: ASSLRRGDGTEAF
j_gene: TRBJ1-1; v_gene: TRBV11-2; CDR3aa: ASSSGSRRTEAF
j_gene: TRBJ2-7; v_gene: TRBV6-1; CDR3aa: ASTVRGRRWEQY
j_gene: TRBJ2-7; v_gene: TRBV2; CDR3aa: ASKKAGIAYEQY
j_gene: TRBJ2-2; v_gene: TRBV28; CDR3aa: ASSPLKTSGITGELF
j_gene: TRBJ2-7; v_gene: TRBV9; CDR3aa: ASSATGTEVSYEQY
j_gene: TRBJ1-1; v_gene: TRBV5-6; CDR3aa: ASSLGGLNTEAF
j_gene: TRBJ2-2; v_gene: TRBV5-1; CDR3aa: ASSSGPTNTGELF
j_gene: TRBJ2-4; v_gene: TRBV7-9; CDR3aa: ASKGGTAKNIQY
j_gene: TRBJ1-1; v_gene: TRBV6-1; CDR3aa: ASSEPRTGLTEAF
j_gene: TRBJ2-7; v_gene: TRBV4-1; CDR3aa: ASSPIELAGGPYEQY
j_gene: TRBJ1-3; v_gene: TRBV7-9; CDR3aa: ASSRTGPSTSSGNTIY
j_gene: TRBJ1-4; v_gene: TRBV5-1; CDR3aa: ASSFRRLEPSQLF
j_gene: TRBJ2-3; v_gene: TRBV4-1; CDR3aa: ASSQGLATDTQY
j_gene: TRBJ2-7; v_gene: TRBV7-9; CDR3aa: ASSTTHGGGDEQY